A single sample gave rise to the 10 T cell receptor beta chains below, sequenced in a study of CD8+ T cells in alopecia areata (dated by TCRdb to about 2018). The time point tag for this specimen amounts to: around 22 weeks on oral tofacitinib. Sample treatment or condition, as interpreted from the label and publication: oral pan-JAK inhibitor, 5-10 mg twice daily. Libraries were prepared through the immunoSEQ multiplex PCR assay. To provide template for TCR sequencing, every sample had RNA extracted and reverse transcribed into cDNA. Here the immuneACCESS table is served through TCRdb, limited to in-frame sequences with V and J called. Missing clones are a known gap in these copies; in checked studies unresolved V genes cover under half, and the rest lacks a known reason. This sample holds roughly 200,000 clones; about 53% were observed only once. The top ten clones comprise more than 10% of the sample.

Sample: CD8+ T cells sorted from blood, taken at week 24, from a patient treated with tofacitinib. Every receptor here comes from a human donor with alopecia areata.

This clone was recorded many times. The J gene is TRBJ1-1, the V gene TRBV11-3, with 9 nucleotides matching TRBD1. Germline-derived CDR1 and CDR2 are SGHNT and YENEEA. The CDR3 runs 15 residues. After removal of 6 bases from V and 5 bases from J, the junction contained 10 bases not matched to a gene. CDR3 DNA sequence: TGTGCCAGCAGTCTCGCCGGGACAGGGCGGACTGAAGCTTTCTTT. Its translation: CASSLAGTGRTEAFF.

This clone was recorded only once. The CDR3 DNA reads as TGTGCCCTAGGTCGACAGGAATCTCTCTACGAGCAGTACTTC. This sequence encodes CALGRQESLYEQYF. V is TRBV2 and J is TRBJ2-7, with D maybe TRBD1 (6 bases). V shed 11 bases and J shed 3 bases, with 20 bases lying between them. The germline CDR1 and CDR2 sequences are SNHLY and FYNNEI. This CDR3 is built from 14 residues.

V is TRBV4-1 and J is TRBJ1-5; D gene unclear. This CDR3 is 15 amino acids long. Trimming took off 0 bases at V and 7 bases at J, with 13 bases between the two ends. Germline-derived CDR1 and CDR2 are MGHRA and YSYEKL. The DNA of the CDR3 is TGCGCCAGCAGCCAAGATCGCGGGCGGAGCCAGCCCCAGCATTTT. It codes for CASSQDRGRSQPQHF.

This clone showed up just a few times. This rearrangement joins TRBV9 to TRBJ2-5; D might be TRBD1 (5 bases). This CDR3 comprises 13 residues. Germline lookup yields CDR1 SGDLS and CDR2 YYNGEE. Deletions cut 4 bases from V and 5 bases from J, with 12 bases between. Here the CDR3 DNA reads TGTGCCAGCAGCCCAGGGCAAAGGGAGACCCAGTACTTC. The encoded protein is CASSPGQRETQYF.

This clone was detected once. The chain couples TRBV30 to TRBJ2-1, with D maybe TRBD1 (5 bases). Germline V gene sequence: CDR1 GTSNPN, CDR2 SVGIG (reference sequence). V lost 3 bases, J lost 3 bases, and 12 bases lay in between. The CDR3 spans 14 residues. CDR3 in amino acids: CAWSQGSYYNEQFF. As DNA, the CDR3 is TGTGCCTGGAGCCAGGGATCCTACTACAATGAGCAGTTCTTC.

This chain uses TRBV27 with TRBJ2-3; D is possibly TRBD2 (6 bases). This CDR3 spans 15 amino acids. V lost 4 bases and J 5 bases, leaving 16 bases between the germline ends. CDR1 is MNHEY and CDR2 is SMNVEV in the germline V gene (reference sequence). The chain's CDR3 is CASSWGGEVGDTQYF. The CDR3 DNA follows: TGTGCCAGCAGTTGGGGCGGGGAGGTCGGAGATACGCAGTATTTT.

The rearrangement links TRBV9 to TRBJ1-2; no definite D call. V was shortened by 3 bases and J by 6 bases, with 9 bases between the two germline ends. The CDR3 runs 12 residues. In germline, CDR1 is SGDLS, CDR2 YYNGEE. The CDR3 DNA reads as TGTGCCAGCAGCGATCGACTGGATGGCTACACCTTC. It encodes CASSDRLDGYTF.

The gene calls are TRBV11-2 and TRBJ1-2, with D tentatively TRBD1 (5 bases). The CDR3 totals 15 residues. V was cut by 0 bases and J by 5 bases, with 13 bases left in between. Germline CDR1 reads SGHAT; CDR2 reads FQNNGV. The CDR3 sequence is CASSLETRGYYGYTF. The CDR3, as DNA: TGTGCCAGCAGCTTAGAGACTCGGGGGTATTATGGCTACACCTTC.

CDR3 sequence: CSVESDGQGYANEQFF. In DNA form, the CDR3 reads TGCAGCGTTGAATCCGATGGACAGGGTTACGCCAATGAGCAGTTCTTC. The genes are TRBV29-1 and TRBJ2-1; 8 nucleotides align to TRBD1. There are 16 residues in the CDR3. Germline trimming cut 2 bases from V and 6 bases from J; bases unmatched to any gene: 12. Germline V gene sequence: CDR1 SQVTM, CDR2 ANQGSEA.

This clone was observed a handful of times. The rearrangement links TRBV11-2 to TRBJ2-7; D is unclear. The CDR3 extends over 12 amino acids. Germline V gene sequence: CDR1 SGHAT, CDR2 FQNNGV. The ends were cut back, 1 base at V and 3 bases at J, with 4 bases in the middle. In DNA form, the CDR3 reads TGTGCCAGCAGCTTAGTTTACTACGAGCAGTACTTC. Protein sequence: CASSLVYYEQYF.